This TCR beta chain came from a study of blood T cell repertoires in COVID-19. Study details: Nucleic acid was either cDNA or gDNA, and it came from T cells, B-cell-depleted T cells, or PBMCs.

V shed 1 base and J shed 4 bases, with 8 bases lying between them. This CDR3 region has 14 residues. Germline V gene lookup returns CDR1 SGHTA and CDR2 FQGNSA. The authors' processing: Amplification of reference gene primers provided the estimated nucleated cell counts. Using immunoSEQ multiplex PCR, the repertoire was profiled, and TCRdb retains in-frame clones only, with some absent. V, J and clone size derive from that table, while D and trimming were established from the DNA sequence. The sample has about 230,000 clones, around 80% seen once. The receptor comes from a man between 40 and 49 years old with acute or convalescent COVID-19. The sequencing input was peripheral blood. V is TRBV7-2 and J is TRBJ2-1; D unclear. CDR3 DNA sequence: TGTGCCAGCAGCTTAGGGGCGCTTTACAATGAGCAGTTCTTC. The encoded protein is CASSLGALYNEQFF.